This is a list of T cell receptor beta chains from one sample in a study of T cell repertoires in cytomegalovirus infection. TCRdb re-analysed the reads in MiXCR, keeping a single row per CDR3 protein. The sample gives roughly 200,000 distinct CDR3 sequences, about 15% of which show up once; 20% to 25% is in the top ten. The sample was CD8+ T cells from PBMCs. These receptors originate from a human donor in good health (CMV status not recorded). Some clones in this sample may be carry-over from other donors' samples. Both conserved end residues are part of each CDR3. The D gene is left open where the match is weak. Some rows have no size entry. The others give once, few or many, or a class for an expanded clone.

cdr3_nt: TGTGCCAGCAGTTACCCCAGTAGCAGCGATCATACGCAGTATTTT
cdr3_aa: CASSYPSSSDHTQYF
v_call: TRBV6-6
d_call: .
clone_size: .
j_call: TRBJ2-3

cdr3_nt: TGTGCCAGCAGCTTACCGGGACAGGGGTCGGGCTACACCTTC
cdr3_aa: CASSLPGQGSGYTF
v_call: TRBV7-9
d_call: TRBD1
clone_size: once
j_call: TRBJ1-2

cdr3_nt: TGTGCCAGCAGTTTCAGAGGGTTCCACGAGCAGTACTTC
cdr3_aa: CASSFRGFHEQYF
v_call: TRBV28
d_call: .
clone_size: .
j_call: TRBJ2-7

cdr3_nt: TGTGCCAGCAGCCCCGGGACCCAGGGGGATGAGCAGTTCTTC
cdr3_aa: CASSPGTQGDEQFF
v_call: TRBV5-5
d_call: TRBD1
clone_size: few
j_call: TRBJ2-1

cdr3_nt: TGTGCCAGCCCGAGAGCGGGGGGGCACAGCGAGCAGTACTTC
cdr3_aa: CASPRAGGHSEQYF
v_call: TRBV2
d_call: TRBD2
clone_size: few
j_call: TRBJ2-7

cdr3_nt: TGTGCCAGCAGCTTGATCCGGGACAGGGTTGAAAAACTGTTTTTT
cdr3_aa: CASSLIRDRVEKLFF
v_call: TRBV7-2
d_call: TRBD1
clone_size: few
j_call: TRBJ1-4

cdr3_nt: TGTGCCAGCTCTCCAGCGGCGAACACCGGGGAGCTGTTTTTT
cdr3_aa: CASSPAANTGELFF
v_call: TRBV6-2/TRBV6-3
d_call: .
clone_size: .
j_call: TRBJ2-2

cdr3_nt: TGTGCCAGCAGCCCCGGGACAGGGCTTTCTGGGGCCAACGTCCTGACTTTC
cdr3_aa: CASSPGTGLSGANVLTF
v_call: TRBV12-3/TRBV12-4
d_call: TRBD1
clone_size: .
j_call: TRBJ2-6

cdr3_nt: TGTGCCAGCAGCTCCCAGCGGGGGGGCCGCGATACGCAGTATTTT
cdr3_aa: CASSSQRGGRDTQYF
v_call: TRBV7-8
d_call: TRBD2
clone_size: .
j_call: TRBJ2-3

cdr3_nt: TGTGCCAGCAGTGAAGGGACAGGGGGAAGAACTGAAGCTTTCTTT
cdr3_aa: CASSEGTGGRTEAFF
v_call: TRBV6-1
d_call: TRBD1
clone_size: .
j_call: TRBJ1-1

cdr3_nt: TGTGCCAGCCTTACAGGGGCCACTGAAGCTTTCTTT
cdr3_aa: CASLTGATEAFF
v_call: TRBV12-3/TRBV12-4
d_call: TRBD1
clone_size: .
j_call: TRBJ1-1

cdr3_nt: TGCAGTGCTAGAGTCCCCCTTGGGGACAGACTGTTTTTT
cdr3_aa: CSARVPLGDRLFF
v_call: TRBV20-1
d_call: TRBD1
clone_size: few
j_call: TRBJ1-4

cdr3_nt: TGCAGTGCTCGAGGAGAAAGCGGGGCCTACAATGAGCAGTTCTTC
cdr3_aa: CSARGESGAYNEQFF
v_call: TRBV20-1
d_call: TRBD2
clone_size: .
j_call: TRBJ2-1

cdr3_nt: TGCGCCAGCAGCCAGGGAGACAATGAGCAGTTCTTC
cdr3_aa: CASSQGDNEQFF
v_call: TRBV4-1
d_call: .
clone_size: many
j_call: TRBJ2-1

cdr3_nt: TGTGCCAGCAGCTTAGATGGCACTGAAGCTTTCTTT
cdr3_aa: CASSLDGTEAFF
v_call: TRBV7-2
d_call: .
clone_size: many
j_call: TRBJ1-1

cdr3_nt: TGTGCCAGCAGCGACAGGGTAGAAGTCGGGGAGCTGTTTTTT
cdr3_aa: CASSDRVEVGELFF
v_call: TRBV2
d_call: TRBD1
clone_size: .
j_call: TRBJ2-2

cdr3_nt: TGTGCCAGCAGCCCTCAGACAGGGGGGGACATTCAGTACTTC
cdr3_aa: CASSPQTGGDIQYF
v_call: TRBV7-8
d_call: TRBD1
clone_size: many
j_call: TRBJ2-4

cdr3_nt: TGTGCCAGCAGTTACTCGTCCGAACTAGCGGAGAACACCGGGGAGCTGTTTTTT
cdr3_aa: CASSYSSELAENTGELFF
v_call: TRBV6-5
d_call: TRBD2
clone_size: .
j_call: TRBJ2-2

cdr3_nt: TGTGCCAGCAGCTATTCGTCCCGGACAGGGGATGGCAATCAGCCCCAGCATTTT
cdr3_aa: CASSYSSRTGDGNQPQHF
v_call: TRBV6-5
d_call: TRBD1
clone_size: .
j_call: TRBJ1-5

cdr3_nt: TGTGCCAGCGACGCAGGGGTGGGTGAGCAGTACTTC
cdr3_aa: CASDAGVGEQYF
v_call: TRBV7-2
d_call: .
clone_size: .
j_call: TRBJ2-7

cdr3_nt: TGTGCCAGCAGCTACCGGGACAGTAACACCGGGGAGCTGTTTTTT
cdr3_aa: CASSYRDSNTGELFF
v_call: TRBV7-2
d_call: TRBD1
clone_size: many
j_call: TRBJ2-2

cdr3_nt: TGTGCCAGCAGTTTGACTCGGGGGGACGCGCGTTATTACAATGAGCAGTTCTTC
cdr3_aa: CASSLTRGDARYYNEQFF
v_call: TRBV28
d_call: TRBD2
clone_size: few
j_call: TRBJ2-1

cdr3_nt: TGTGCCAGCAGTTTGGGTCCGGCAAATCAGCCCCAGCATTTT
cdr3_aa: CASSLGPANQPQHF
v_call: TRBV27
d_call: .
clone_size: few
j_call: TRBJ1-5

cdr3_nt: TGTGCCAGCAGATCCGCGGGACGACCCCTCCACTTT
cdr3_aa: CASRSAGRPLHF
v_call: TRBV27
d_call: .
clone_size: .
j_call: TRBJ1-6

cdr3_nt: TGTGCCAGCAGTTTATCACCAGTTTCCTACGAGCAGTACTTC
cdr3_aa: CASSLSPVSYEQYF
v_call: TRBV27
d_call: .
clone_size: few
j_call: TRBJ2-7

cdr3_nt: TGTGCCAGCAGCGCCGACAGACTTGAAGCTTTCTTT
cdr3_aa: CASSADRLEAFF
v_call: TRBV5-6
d_call: .
clone_size: .
j_call: TRBJ1-1

cdr3_nt: TGTGCCAGCAGCCCTGGGGGGGCCGCCTATGGCTACACCTTC
cdr3_aa: CASSPGGAAYGYTF
v_call: TRBV7-6
d_call: .
clone_size: .
j_call: TRBJ1-2

cdr3_nt: TGTGCCAGCAGCAAAGGCCTAGCGGGGCCCAACAATGAGCAGTTCTTC
cdr3_aa: CASSKGLAGPNNEQFF
v_call: TRBV7-2
d_call: TRBD2
clone_size: few
j_call: TRBJ2-1

cdr3_nt: TGTGCCAGTATCGAGCGGGGACTGTACAATGAGCAGTTCTTC
cdr3_aa: CASIERGLYNEQFF
v_call: TRBV7-2
d_call: TRBD2
clone_size: few
j_call: TRBJ2-1

cdr3_nt: TGCGCCAGCAGCCTTCACAATGAGCAGTTCTTC
cdr3_aa: CASSLHNEQFF
v_call: TRBV4-1
d_call: .
clone_size: few
j_call: TRBJ2-1

cdr3_nt: TGTGCCAGCAGTCAATTACCCTCTGGGGAACAAGAGACCCAGTACTTC
cdr3_aa: CASSQLPSGEQETQYF
v_call: TRBV12-3/TRBV12-4
d_call: .
clone_size: .
j_call: TRBJ2-5

cdr3_nt: TGTGCCAGCAGCTCTATCGGGACAGGGAGAAGTTGGTTCGATGAGCAGTTCTTC
cdr3_aa: CASSSIGTGRSWFDEQFF
v_call: TRBV7-6
d_call: TRBD1
clone_size: few
j_call: TRBJ2-1

cdr3_nt: TGTGCCTGGAGCCGGGGGCAGATGAATCAGCCCCAGCATTTT
cdr3_aa: CAWSRGQMNQPQHF
v_call: TRBV30
d_call: .
clone_size: few
j_call: TRBJ1-5